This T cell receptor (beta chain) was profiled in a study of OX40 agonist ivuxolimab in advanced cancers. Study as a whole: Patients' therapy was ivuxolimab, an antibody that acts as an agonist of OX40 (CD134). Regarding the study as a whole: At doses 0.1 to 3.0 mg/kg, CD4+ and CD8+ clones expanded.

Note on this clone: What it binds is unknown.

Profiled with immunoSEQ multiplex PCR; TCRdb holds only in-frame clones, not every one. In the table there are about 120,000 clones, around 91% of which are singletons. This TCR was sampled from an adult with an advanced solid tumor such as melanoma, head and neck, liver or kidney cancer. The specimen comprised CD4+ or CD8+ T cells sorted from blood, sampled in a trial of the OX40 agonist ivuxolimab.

CDR3 DNA: TGTGCCAGCAGTGATCCCAGGGAACTCAATCAGCCCCAGCATTTT. Its protein product is CASSDPRELNQPQHF. The rearrangement uses TRBV6-1 and TRBJ1-5, with a weak D call TRBD1 (5 bases). V was trimmed by 3 bases and J by 3 bases, leaving 12 bases between them. CDR1 MNHNS and CDR2 SASEGT come from the germline V gene. This CDR3 is 15 amino acids long.